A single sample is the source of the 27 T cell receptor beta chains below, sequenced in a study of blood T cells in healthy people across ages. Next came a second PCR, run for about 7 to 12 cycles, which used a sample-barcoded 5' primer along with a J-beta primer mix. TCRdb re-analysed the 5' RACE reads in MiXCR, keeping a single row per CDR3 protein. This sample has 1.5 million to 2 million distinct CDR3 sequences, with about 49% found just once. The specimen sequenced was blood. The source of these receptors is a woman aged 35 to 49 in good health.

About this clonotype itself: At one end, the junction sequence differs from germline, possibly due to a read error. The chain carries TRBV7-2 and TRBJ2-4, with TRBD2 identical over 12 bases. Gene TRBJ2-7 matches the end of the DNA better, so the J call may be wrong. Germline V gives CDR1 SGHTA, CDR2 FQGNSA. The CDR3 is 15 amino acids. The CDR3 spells CAGSSGLAGSSEQYF. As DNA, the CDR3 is TGTGCCGGCAGCTCCGGACTAGCGGGGAGTAGCGAGCAGTACTTC.

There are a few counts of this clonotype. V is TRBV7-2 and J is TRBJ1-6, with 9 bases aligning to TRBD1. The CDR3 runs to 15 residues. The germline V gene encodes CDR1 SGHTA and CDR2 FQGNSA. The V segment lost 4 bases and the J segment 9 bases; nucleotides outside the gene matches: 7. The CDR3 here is CASSSGQGISSPLHF. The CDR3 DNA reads TGTGCCAGCAGCTCGGGACAGGGTATTTCTTCACCCCTCCACTTT.

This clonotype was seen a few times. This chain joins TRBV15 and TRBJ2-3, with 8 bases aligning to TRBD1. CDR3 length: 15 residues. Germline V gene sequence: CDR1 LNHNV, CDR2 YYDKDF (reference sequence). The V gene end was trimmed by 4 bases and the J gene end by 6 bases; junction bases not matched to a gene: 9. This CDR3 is CATSIRQGRKDTQYF. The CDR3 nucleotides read TGTGCCACCAGCATTCGACAGGGGAGGAAGGATACGCAGTATTTT. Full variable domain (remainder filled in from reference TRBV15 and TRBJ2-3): DAMVIQNPRYQVTQFGKPVTLSCSQTLNHNVMYWYQQKSSQAPKLLFHYYDKDFNNEADTPDNFQSRRPNTSFCFLDIRSPGLGDTAMYLCATSIRQGRKDTQYFGPGTRLTVL.

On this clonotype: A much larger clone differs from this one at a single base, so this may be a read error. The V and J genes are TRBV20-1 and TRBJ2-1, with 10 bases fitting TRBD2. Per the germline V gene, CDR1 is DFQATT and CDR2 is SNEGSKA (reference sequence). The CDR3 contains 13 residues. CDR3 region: CSTSGDSYNEQFF. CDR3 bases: TGCAGTACTAGCGGGGACTCCTACAATGAGCAGTTCTTC.

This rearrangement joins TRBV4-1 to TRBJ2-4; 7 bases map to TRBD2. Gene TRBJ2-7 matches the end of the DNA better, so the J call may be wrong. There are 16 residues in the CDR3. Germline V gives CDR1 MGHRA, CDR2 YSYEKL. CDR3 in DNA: TGCGCCAGCAGCTCGAAACTAGGACTAGACACCTACGAGCAGTACTTC. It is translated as CASSSKLGLDTYEQYF.

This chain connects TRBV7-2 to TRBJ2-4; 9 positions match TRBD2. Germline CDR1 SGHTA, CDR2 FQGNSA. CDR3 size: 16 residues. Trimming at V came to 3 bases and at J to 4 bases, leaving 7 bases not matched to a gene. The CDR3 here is CASSLMEAGGKNIQYF. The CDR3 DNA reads TGTGCCAGCAGCTTGATGGAAGCGGGGGGAAAAAACATTCAGTACTTC.

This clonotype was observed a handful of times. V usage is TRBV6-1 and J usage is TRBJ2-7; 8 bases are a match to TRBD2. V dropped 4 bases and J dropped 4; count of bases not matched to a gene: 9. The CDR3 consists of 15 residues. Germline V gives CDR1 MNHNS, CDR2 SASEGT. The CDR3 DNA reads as TGTGCCAGCAGTGCACGTACTAGCGGACAGTACGAGCAGTACTTC. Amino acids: CASSARTSGQYEQYF.

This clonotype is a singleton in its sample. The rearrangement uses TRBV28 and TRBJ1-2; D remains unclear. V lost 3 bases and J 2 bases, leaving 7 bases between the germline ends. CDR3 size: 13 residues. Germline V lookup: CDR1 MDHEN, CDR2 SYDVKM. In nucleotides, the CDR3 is TGTGCCAGCAGTTTCAAACAGAACTATGGCTACACCTTC. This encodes CASSFKQNYGYTF.

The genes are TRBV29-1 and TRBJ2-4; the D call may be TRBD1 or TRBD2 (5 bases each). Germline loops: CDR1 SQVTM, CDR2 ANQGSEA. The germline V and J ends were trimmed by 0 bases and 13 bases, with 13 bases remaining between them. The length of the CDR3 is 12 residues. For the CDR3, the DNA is TGCAGCGTTGAAGAAAGGGGACGGAGGCAGTACTTC. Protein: CSVEERGRRQYF.

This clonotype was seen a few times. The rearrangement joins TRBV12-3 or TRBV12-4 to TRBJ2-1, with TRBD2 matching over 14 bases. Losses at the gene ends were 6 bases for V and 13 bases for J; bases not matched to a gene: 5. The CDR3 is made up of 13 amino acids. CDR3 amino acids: CASSGTSGGLQFF. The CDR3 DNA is TGTGCCAGCAGCGGGACTAGCGGGGGCCTACAGTTCTTC.

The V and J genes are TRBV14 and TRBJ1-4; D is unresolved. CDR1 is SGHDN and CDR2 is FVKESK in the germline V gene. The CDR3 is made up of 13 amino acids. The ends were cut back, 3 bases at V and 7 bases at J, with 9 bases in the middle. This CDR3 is CASSHGRAEKLFF. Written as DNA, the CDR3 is TGTGCCAGCAGCCACGGAAGGGCTGAAAAACTGTTTTTT.

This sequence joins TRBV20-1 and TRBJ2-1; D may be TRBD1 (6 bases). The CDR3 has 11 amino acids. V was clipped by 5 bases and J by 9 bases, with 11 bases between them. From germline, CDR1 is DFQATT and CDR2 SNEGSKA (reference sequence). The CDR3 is CSAPTGPEQFF. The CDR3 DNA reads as TGCAGTGCTCCTACAGGGCCTGAGCAGTTCTTC.

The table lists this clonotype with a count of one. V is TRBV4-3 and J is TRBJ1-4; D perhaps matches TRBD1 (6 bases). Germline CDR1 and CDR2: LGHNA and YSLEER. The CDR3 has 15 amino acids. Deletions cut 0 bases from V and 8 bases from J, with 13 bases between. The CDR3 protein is CASSQDRQGTEKLFF. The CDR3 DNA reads TGCGCCAGCAGCCAAGATCGGCAGGGGACGGAAAAACTGTTTTTT.

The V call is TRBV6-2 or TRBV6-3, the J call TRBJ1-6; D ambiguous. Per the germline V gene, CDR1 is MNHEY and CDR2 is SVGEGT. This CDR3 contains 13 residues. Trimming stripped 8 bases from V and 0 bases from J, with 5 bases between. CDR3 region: CASGVSYNSPLHF. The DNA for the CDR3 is TGTGCCAGCGGCGTCTCCTATAATTCACCCCTCCACTTT.

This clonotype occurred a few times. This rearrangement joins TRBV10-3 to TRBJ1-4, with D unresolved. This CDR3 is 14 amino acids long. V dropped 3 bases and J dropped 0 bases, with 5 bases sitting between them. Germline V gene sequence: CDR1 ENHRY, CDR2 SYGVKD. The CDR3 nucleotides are TGTGCCATCAGTGAAGAACCAACTAATGAAAAACTGTTTTTT. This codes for CAISEEPTNEKLFF.

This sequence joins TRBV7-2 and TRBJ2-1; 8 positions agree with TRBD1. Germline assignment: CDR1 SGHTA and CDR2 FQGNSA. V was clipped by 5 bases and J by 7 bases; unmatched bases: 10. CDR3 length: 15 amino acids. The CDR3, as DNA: TGTGCCAGCAGCCCATTCCAGGGGGCGAGGAATGAGCAGTTCTTC. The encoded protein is CASSPFQGARNEQFF. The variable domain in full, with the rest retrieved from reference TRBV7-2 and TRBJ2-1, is GAGVSQSPSNKVTEKGKDVELRCDPISGHTALYWYRQSLGQGLEFLIYFQGNSAPDKSGLPSDRFSAERTGGSVSTLTIQRTQQEDSAVYLCASSPFQGARNEQFFGPGTRLTVL.

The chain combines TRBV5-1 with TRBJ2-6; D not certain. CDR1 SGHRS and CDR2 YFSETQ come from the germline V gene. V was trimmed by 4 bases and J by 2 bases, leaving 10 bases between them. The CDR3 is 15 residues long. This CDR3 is CASSGTLAGANVLTF. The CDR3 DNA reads TGCGCCAGCAGCGGAACTCTTGCTGGGGCCAACGTCCTGACTTTC.

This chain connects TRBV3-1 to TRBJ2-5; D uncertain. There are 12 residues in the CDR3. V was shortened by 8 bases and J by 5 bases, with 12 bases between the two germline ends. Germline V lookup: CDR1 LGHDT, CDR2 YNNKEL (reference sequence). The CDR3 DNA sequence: TGTGCCAGCCGGCGGCTGTTGGAGACCCAGTACTTC. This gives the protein CASRRLLETQYF.

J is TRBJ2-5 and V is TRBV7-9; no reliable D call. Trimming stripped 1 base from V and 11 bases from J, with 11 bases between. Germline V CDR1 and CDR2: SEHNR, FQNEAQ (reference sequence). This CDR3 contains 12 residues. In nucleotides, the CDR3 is TGTGCCAGCAGCTTAGATAGGCTACCGCAGTACTTC. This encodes CASSLDRLPQYF.

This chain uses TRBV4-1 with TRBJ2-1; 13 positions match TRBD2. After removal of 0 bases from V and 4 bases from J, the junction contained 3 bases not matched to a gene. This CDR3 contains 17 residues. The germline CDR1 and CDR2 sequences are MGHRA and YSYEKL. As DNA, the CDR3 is TGCGCCAGCAGCCAAGAAGAACTAGCGGGGGGGTACAATGAGCAGTTCTTC. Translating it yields CASSQEELAGGYNEQFF.

CDR3 region: CASSGPYSNQPQHF. CDR3 nucleotides: TGTGCCAGCAGCGGACCTTATAGCAATCAGCCCCAGCATTTT. The chain has TRBV9 and TRBJ1-5, with no clear D. From germline, CDR1 is SGDLS and CDR2 YYNGEE. Trimming removed 3 bases from V and 0 bases from J, with 7 bases in between. The CDR3 contains 14 residues.

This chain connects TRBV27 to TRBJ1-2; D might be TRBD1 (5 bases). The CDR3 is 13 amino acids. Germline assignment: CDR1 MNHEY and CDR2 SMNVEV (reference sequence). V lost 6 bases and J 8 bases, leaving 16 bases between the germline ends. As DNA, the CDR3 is TGTGCCAGCAGCGTGGGGCTAGGGTGGGGCTACACCTTC. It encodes CASSVGLGWGYTF.

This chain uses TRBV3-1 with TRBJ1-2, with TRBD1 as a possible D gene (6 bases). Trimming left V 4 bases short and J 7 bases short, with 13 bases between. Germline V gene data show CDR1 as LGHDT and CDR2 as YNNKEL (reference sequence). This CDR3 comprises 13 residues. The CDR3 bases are TGTGCCAGCAGCCGAGGACAGAACCTTGGCTACACCTTC. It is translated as CASSRGQNLGYTF.

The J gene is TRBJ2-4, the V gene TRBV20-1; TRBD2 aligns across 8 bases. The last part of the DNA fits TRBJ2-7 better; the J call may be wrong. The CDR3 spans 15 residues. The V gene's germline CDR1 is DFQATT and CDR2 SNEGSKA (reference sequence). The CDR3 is CSADRGGGIIYEQYF. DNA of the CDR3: TGCAGTGCAGACCGAGGCGGGGGGATTATCTACGAGCAGTACTTC.

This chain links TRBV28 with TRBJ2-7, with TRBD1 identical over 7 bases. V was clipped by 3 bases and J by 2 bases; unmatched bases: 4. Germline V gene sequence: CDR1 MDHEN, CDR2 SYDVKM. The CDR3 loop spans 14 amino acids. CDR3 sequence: CASSFTGAAYEQYF. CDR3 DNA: TGTGCCAGCAGTTTCACAGGGGCGGCCTACGAGCAGTACTTC.

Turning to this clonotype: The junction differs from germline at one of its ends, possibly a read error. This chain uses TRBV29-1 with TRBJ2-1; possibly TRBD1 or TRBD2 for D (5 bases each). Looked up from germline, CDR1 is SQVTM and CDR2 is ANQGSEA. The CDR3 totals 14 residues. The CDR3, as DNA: TGCTGCGTTGACCCTCGTGGGGGAAACAATGAGCAGTTCTTC. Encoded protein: CCVDPRGGNNEQFF.

The CDR3 DNA follows: TGTGCCAGTAGTCGTCAGGAACACACAGATACGCAGTATTTT. This codes for CASSRQEHTDTQYF. V gene TRBV19 combines with J gene TRBJ2-3; D unresolved. This CDR3 spans 14 amino acids. V gave up 5 bases and J gave up 2 bases, with 11 bases separating them. Looked up from germline, CDR1 is LNHDA and CDR2 is SQIVND (reference sequence). The whole variable domain, remainder taken from reference TRBV19 and TRBJ2-3, is DGGITQSPKYLFRKEGQNVTLSCEQNLNHDAMYWYRQDPGQGLRLIYYSQIVNDFQKGDIAEGYSVSREKKESFPLTVTSAQKNPTAFYLCASSRQEHTDTQYFGPGTRLTVL.